Listed here are 24 T cell receptor beta chains from one sample, sequenced in a study of blood T cell repertoires in COVID-19. Profiled with immunoSEQ multiplex PCR; TCRdb holds only in-frame clones, not every one. The sample includes around 400,000 clones, around 87% of them seen just once. What was sequenced was peripheral blood. All receptors derive from a woman in her sixties with COVID-19, enrolled during active disease.

The V call is TRBV5-1, the J call TRBJ2-7, with 8 bases lining up with TRBD1. In germline, CDR1 is SGHRS, CDR2 YFSETQ. CDR3 length: 15 amino acids. Germline trimming cut 0 bases from V and 6 bases from J; bases unmatched to any gene: 8. In DNA form, the CDR3 reads TGCGCCAGCAGCTTGGCTGGGACAGGACTGGGCGAGCAGTACTTC. Protein product: CASSLAGTGLGEQYF. Full variable domain (rest looked up from reference TRBV5-1 and TRBJ2-7): KAGVTQTPRYLIKTRGQQVTLSCSPISGHRSVSWYQQTPGQGLQFLFEYFSETQRNKGNFPGRFSGRQFSNSRSEMNVSTLELGDSALYLCASSLAGTGLGEQYFGPGTRLTVT.

The rearrangement joins TRBV7-2 to TRBJ2-7; tentatively, D is TRBD1 (5 bases). The V end lost 3 bases, the J end lost 12 bases, and 24 bases lay between the germline ends. Germline loops: CDR1 SGHTA, CDR2 FQGNSA. This CDR3 has 15 amino acids. The CDR3 DNA reads as TGTGCCAGCAGCTTTTACGCGGTGGGGCGCCATGGATCGTACTTC. Translating gives CASSFYAVGRHGSYF.

V is TRBV3-1 (or the pseudogene TRBV3-2) and J is TRBJ1-2; TRBD1 matches 7 bases. The germline CDR1 and CDR2 sequences are LGHDT and YNNKEL (reference sequence). V dropped 4 bases and J dropped 3; count of bases not matched to a gene: 8. The CDR3 runs 15 residues. CDR3 in amino acids: CASSLRQGDDYGYTF. The CDR3 bases are TGTGCCAGCAGCCTCAGACAGGGAGATGACTATGGCTACACCTTC.

The chain uses TRBV5-1 and TRBJ2-7; possibly TRBD2 for D (5 bases). Trimming took 4 bases from V and 2 from J, leaving 10 bases between them. Germline V gene lookup returns CDR1 SGHRS and CDR2 YFSETQ. The CDR3 covers 13 residues. The CDR3 is CASSDTGTYEQYF. Written as DNA, the CDR3 is TGCGCCAGCAGCGATACCGGGACCTACGAGCAGTACTTC.

The chain employs TRBV7-8 and TRBJ2-7; 8 nucleotides match TRBD1. The V and J ends lost 2 bases and 1 base, in that order; junction bases with no gene match: 4. The CDR3 spans 15 residues. The germline V gene encodes CDR1 SGHVS and CDR2 FQNEAQ. Written as DNA, the CDR3 is TGTGCCAGCAGCTTACCGACAGGGGCGTCCTACGAGCAGTACTTC. Residues: CASSLPTGASYEQYF.

V gene TRBV28 combines with J gene TRBJ2-4; 10 bases match TRBD1. The junction had 6 bases not matched to a gene; V was cut back by 3 bases and J by 7 bases. This CDR3 spans 15 amino acids. CDR1 MDHEN and CDR2 SYDVKM come from the germline V gene. CDR3: CASSFVGTGANIQYF. CDR3 bases: TGTGCCAGCAGTTTCGTCGGGACAGGGGCGAACATTCAGTACTTC. The complete variable domain, with remaining parts taken from reference TRBV28 and TRBJ2-4, reads DVKVTQSSRYLVKRTGEKVFLECVQDMDHENMFWYRQDPGLGLRLIYFSYDVKMKEKGDIPEGYSVSREKKERFSLILESASTNQTSMYLCASSFVGTGANIQYFGAGTRLSVL.

The rearrangement joins TRBV6-6 to TRBJ1-5; D might be TRBD1 (5 bases). CDR3 length: 15 amino acids. Trimming cost V 6 bases and J 6 bases, with 18 bases left between them. Per germline, CDR1 MNHNY and CDR2 SVGAGI (reference sequence). The CDR3 protein is CASSLDSQNSQPQHF. CDR3 sequence (DNA): TGTGCCAGCAGCTTAGACAGCCAGAATAGTCAGCCCCAGCATTTT.

This clone was seen only a few times. The chain uses TRBV7-6 and TRBJ2-1, with no clear D. Trimming stripped 6 bases from V and 0 bases from J, with 15 bases between. The CDR3 length is 16 residues. In germline, CDR1 is SGHVS, CDR2 FNYEAQ. CDR3 loop: CASSRGPVSSYNEQFF. The CDR3 nucleotides read TGTGCCAGCAGTCGCGGCCCCGTGAGCTCCTACAATGAGCAGTTCTTC.

Worth noting for this clone: The sample holds other DNA sequences that translate to the same CDR3. The chain carries TRBV6-5 and TRBJ1-1; D gene ambiguous. Germline V gene lookup returns CDR1 MNHEY and CDR2 SVGAGI. Deletions cut 0 bases from V and 3 bases from J, with 11 bases between. The CDR3 is made up of 15 amino acids. The CDR3 spells CASSYSNRGYTEAFF. CDR3 sequence (DNA): TGTGCCAGCAGTTACTCGAACCGGGGATACACTGAAGCTTTCTTT.

V usage is TRBV7-3 and J usage is TRBJ1-1; D gene uncertain. Germline-derived CDR1 and CDR2 are SGHTA and FQGTGA. This CDR3 contains 15 residues. V gave up 1 base and J gave up 4 bases, with 13 bases separating them. CDR3 sequence: CASSLSGASGTEAFF. As DNA, the CDR3 is TGTGCCAGCAGCTTAAGCGGAGCCTCGGGCACTGAAGCTTTCTTT.

CDR3 bases: TGTGCCAGCAGGCGAATGACTAGCGCGGCCTACGAGCAGTACTTC. Its translation is CASRRMTSAAYEQYF. The rearrangement uses TRBV28 and TRBJ2-7; 8 bases line up with TRBD2. Germline CDR1 and CDR2: MDHEN and SYDVKM. The CDR3 totals 15 residues. With 6 bases clipped from V and 2 bases from J, the junction kept 9 bases outside the gene matches.

This chain connects TRBV2 to TRBJ2-1; TRBD2 matches 11 bases. Germline values: CDR1 SNHLY, CDR2 FYNNEI. The CDR3 has 15 residues. V shed 6 bases, J shed 7 bases, and the junction held 8 bases outside the gene matches. CDR3 coding DNA: TGTGCCAGCAGCGCAACTAGCGGGGGACTAAATGAGCAGTTCTTC. Its protein is CASSATSGGLNEQFF.

This chain joins TRBV15 and TRBJ1-2; no clear D gene. This CDR3 is 13 amino acids long. V shed 0 bases and J shed 4 bases, with 6 bases lying between them. Germline-derived CDR1 and CDR2 are LNHNV and YYDKDF (reference sequence). The CDR3 region is CATSRDQVYGYTF. Here the CDR3 DNA reads TGTGCCACCAGCAGAGACCAGGTCTATGGCTACACCTTC.

The chain links TRBV5-6 to TRBJ2-5, with 8 bases matching TRBD2. Looked up from germline, CDR1 is SGHDT and CDR2 is YYEEEE. V trimming: 3 bases; J trimming: 5 bases; junction bases outside the gene matches: 9. The CDR3 has 15 residues. The CDR3: CASSYERTSSETQYF. Here the CDR3 DNA reads TGTGCCAGCAGCTACGAACGGACTAGCTCGGAGACCCAGTACTTC.

The chain uses TRBV6-6 and TRBJ2-5, with a weak D call TRBD1 (6 bases). CDR1 and CDR2 (germline): MNHNY, SVGAGI (reference sequence). The V end lost 4 bases, the J end lost 3 bases, and 18 bases lay between the germline ends. This CDR3 has 16 residues. DNA of the CDR3: TGTGCCAGCAGTTCGCCCGGAACAGGGCTCGAAGAGACCCAGTACTTC. It translates to CASSSPGTGLEETQYF.

The V gene is TRBV18, the J gene TRBJ1-1; D is unresolved. This CDR3 has 13 residues. The V gene's germline CDR1 is KGHSH and CDR2 LQKENI. Trimming stripped 3 bases from V and 3 bases from J, with 8 bases between. CDR3 loop: CASSPSPDTEAFF. CDR3 DNA sequence: TGTGCCAGCTCACCCTCGCCGGACACTGAAGCTTTCTTT.

This clone was picked up many times. J is TRBJ1-5 and V is TRBV4-2; 7 positions match TRBD1. V lost 1 base to trimming and J lost 1 base; unmatched junction nucleotides: 1. Germline values: CDR1 LGHNA, CDR2 YNFKEQ. The CDR3 loop spans 15 amino acids. CDR3 DNA: TGTGCCAGCAGCCAAGTACAGGGGAGCAATCAGCCCCAGCATTTT. Its translation is CASSQVQGSNQPQHF.

J is TRBJ1-1 and V is TRBV12-5; 8 bases align to TRBD1. V lost 4 bases, J lost 6 bases, and 7 bases stayed unmatched. The germline V gene encodes CDR1 LGHNT and CDR2 FRNRAP. The CDR3 totals 14 residues. CDR3 nucleotide sequence: TGTGCTAGTGGTTCGGGGACAGGAGGCGCTGAAGCTTTCTTT. Translated, it gives CASGSGTGGAEAFF.

The gene calls are TRBV5-1 and TRBJ2-7, with 7 bases lining up with TRBD1. The CDR3 spans 13 residues. CDR1 and CDR2 from the germline V gene are SGHRS and YFSETQ. V was clipped by 3 bases and J by 4 bases; unmatched bases: 4. Here the CDR3 reads CASSSAGGYEQYF. CDR3 bases: TGCGCCAGCAGCTCCGCAGGGGGTTACGAGCAGTACTTC. The entire variable domain, with the rest obtained from reference TRBV5-1 and TRBJ2-7, is as follows: KAGVTQTPRYLIKTRGQQVTLSCSPISGHRSVSWYQQTPGQGLQFLFEYFSETQRNKGNFPGRFSGRQFSNSRSEMNVSTLELGDSALYLCASSSAGGYEQYFGPGTRLTVT.

The chain uses TRBV27 and TRBJ1-2; 7 bases align to TRBD1. The CDR3 has 16 residues. The V segment lost 5 bases and the J segment 8 bases; nucleotides outside the gene matches: 17. CDR1 is MNHEY, CDR2 SMNVEV, per germline (reference sequence). The CDR3 bases are TGTGCCAGCAGTCCGCAACGGGGACAGCGCGATTTGGGCTACACCTTC. Protein sequence: CASSPQRGQRDLGYTF.

The chain combines TRBV7-9 with TRBJ1-4; 7 nucleotides agree with TRBD1. Germline V gene data show CDR1 as SEHNR and CDR2 as FQNEAQ (reference sequence). The junction had 6 bases not matched to a gene; V was cut back by 6 bases and J by 5 bases. The length of the CDR3 is 14 residues. CDR3 amino acids: CASRVTGDNEKLFF. The CDR3 nucleotides are TGTGCCAGCAGGGTAACAGGGGACAATGAAAAACTGTTTTTT.

This chain links TRBV10-3 with TRBJ2-7; 11 bases map to TRBD1. Germline assignment: CDR1 ENHRY and CDR2 SYGVKD. There are 13 residues in the CDR3. V trimming: 9 bases; J trimming: 2 bases; junction bases outside the gene matches: 3. The CDR3 protein is CAMGGQGAYEQYF. The CDR3 DNA sequence: TGTGCCATGGGGGGACAGGGGGCCTACGAGCAGTACTTC.

The chain joins TRBV18 to TRBJ2-7; D remains ambiguous. Germline V gene data show CDR1 as KGHSH and CDR2 as LQKENI. V was trimmed by 2 bases and J by 1 base, leaving 9 bases between them. The CDR3 has 14 amino acids. The CDR3 coding sequence is TGTGCCAGCTCACCAGGTGGCATTTCCTACGAGCAGTACTTC. Translation: CASSPGGISYEQYF. The variable domain in full, with the rest retrieved from reference TRBV18 and TRBJ2-7, is NAGVMQNPRHLVRRRGQEARLRCSPMKGHSHVYWYRQLPEEGLKFMVYLQKENIIDESGMPKERFSAEFPKEGPSILRIQQVVRGDSAAYFCASSPGGISYEQYFGPGTRLTVT.

The genes are TRBV14 and TRBJ1-1; TRBD1 might be the D (6 bases). This CDR3 spans 18 amino acids. V was trimmed by 4 bases and J by 1 base, leaving 22 bases between them. Germline V gene lookup returns CDR1 SGHDN and CDR2 FVKESK. CDR3 sequence reads: CASSRKAYGTTSNTEAFF. CDR3 DNA sequence: TGTGCCAGCAGCCGTAAGGCATACGGGACAACCTCGAACACTGAAGCTTTCTTT. Variable domain in full (rest from reference TRBV14 and TRBJ1-1): EAGVTQFPSHSVIEKGQTVTLRCDPISGHDNLYWYRRVMGKEIKFLLHFVKESKQDESGMPNNRFLAERTGGTYSTLKVQPAELEDSGVYFCASSRKAYGTTSNTEAFFGQGTRLTVV.